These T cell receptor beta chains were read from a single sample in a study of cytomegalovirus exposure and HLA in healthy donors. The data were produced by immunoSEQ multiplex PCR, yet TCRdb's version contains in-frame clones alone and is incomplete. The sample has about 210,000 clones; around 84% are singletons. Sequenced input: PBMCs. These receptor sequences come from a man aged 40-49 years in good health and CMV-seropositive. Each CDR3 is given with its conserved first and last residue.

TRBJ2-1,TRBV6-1,CASRAIGNSYNEQFF
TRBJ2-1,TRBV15,CATSTGSAPYNEQFF
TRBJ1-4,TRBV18,CASSPGHTATNEKLFF
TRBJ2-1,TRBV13,CASSSGLAGQFF
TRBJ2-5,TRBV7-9,CASSSPSGGYQETQYF
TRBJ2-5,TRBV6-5,CASSYSSSPETQYF
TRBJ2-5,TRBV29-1,CSVGQVQETQYF
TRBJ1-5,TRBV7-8,CASSLLRRQGVGQPQHF
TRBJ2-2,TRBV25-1,CASSVGGKGTGELFF
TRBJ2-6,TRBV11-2,CASSPRLKESSGANVLTF
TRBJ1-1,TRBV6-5,CASSHGDTEAFF
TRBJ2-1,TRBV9,CASSVGGVNTNEQFF
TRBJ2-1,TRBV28,CASSPLGVAGDNEQFF
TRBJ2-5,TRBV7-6,CASSSGQYQETQYF
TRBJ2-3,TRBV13,CASSPGLAASTDTQYF
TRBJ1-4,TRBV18,CASSPPENEKLFF
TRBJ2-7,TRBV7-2,CASSLDRLPMGEQYF
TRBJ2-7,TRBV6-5,CASSYNIDRGYEQYF
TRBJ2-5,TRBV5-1,CASRTGTETQYF
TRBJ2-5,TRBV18,CASSAYTTNQETQYF
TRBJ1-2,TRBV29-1,CTTGGNNGYTF
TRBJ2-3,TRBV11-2,CASSLNSQGTQYF
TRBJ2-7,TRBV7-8,CASSSTLAGVHEQYF
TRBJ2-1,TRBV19,CASSIGLASYNEQFF
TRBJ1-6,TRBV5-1,CASSSDIGPNSPLHF
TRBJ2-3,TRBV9,CASSPAERDTQYF
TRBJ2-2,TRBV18,CASSPETGVNTGELFF
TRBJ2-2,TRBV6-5,CASSYSTGASTGELFF